The entry that follows covers one T cell receptor beta chain sequence. The target antigen is unknown. This sample stems from a study of breast tumors, draining lymph nodes, adjacent tissues. This CDR3 spans 15 amino acids. V shed 5 bases and J shed 0 bases, with 8 bases lying between them. TCRdb passed the multiplex PCR reads through MiXCR, listing each CDR3 protein once. The sample contains some 14,000 distinct CDR3 sequences, approximately 50% of which appear only once. Study findings and constraints: Findings are consistent with lymph node origin and intratumoral expansion of most tumor T cells. Tumor T cell lymph node origin was a supported hypothesis, not proven. Tumor and nontumor repertoires were significantly more similar in luminal-like than in basal-like breast cancer. Tumor repertoires ranked between lymph nodes and nontumor tissue in diversity, with V and J gene preferences.

The origin of this receptor is a female donor with breast cancer. Some clones in this sample may be carry-over from other donors' samples. This chain joins TRBV12-3 or TRBV12-4 and TRBJ1-6; D gene ambiguous. Material: tumor-adjacent breast tissue. CDR3 sequence: CASSRSRSYNSPLHF. The CDR3 region has the DNA TGTGCCAGCAGTCGGAGCCGCTCCTATAATTCACCCCTCCACTTT.